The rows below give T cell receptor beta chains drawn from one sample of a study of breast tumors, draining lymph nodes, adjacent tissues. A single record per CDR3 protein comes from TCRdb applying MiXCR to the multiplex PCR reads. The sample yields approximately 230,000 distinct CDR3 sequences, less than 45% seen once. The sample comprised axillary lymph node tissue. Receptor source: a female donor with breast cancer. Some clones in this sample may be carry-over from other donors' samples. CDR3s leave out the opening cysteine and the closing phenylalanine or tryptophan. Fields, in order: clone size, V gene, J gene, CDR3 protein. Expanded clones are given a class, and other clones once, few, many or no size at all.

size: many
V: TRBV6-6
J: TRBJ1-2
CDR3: ASSHGEGNYGYT

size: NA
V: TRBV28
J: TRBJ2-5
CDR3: ASLTESGRTQETQY

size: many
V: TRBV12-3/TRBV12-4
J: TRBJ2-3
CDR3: ASLKGGLDTQY

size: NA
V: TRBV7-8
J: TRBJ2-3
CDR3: ASSLDGRAYNEQY

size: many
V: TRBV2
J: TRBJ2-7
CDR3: ASSEDRFHEQY

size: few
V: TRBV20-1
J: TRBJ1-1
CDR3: SARGGKNTEAF

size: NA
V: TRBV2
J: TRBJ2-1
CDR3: ASRGTSGRGRFNEQF

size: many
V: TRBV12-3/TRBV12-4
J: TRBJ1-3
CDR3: ASSLWQGTGNTIY

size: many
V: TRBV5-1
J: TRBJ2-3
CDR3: ASSSPLTDTQY

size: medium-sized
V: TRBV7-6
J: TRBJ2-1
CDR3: ASSLGNEQF

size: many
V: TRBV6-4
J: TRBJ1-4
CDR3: ASSDWRRGTLGEKLF

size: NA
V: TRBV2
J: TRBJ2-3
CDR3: ASRDQGLGYDTQY

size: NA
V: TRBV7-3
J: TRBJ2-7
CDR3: ASSFYGRKGYPPTSRVEQY

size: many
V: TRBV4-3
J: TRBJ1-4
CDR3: ASSQGQGTTNEKLF

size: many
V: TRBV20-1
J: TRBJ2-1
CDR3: SAADPRDEQF

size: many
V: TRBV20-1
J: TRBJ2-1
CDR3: SAKGTRQLRAYNEQF

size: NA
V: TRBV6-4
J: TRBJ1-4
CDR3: ASSGDRNEKLF

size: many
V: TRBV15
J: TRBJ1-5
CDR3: ATSSTGAFGNQPQH

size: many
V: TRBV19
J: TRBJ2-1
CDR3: ASSIGAERYNEQF

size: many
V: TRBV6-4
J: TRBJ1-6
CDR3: ASSRTGDNSPLH

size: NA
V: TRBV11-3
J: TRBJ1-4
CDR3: ASSLGSGDYNEKLF

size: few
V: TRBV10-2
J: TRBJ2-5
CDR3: AGSESTLYQETQY

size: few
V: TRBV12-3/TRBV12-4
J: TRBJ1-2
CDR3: ASSHTQGAYGYT

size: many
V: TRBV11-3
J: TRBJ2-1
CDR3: ASSPRRGKGDNEQF

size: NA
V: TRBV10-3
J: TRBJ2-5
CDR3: ATGQGMKETQY

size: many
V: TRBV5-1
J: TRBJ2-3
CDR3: ASSSRDREGTDTQY

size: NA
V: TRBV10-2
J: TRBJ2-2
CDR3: ASSGTGKGTGELF

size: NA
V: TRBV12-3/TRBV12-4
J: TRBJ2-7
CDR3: ASSSGTSGRSEQY

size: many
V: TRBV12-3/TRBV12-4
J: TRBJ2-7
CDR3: ASTEGLIGSYEQY

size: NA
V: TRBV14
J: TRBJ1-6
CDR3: ASSTSGEAYNSPLH

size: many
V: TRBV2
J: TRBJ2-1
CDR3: ASSVGGYNEQF

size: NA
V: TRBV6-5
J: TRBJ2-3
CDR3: ASSHVFSDTQY

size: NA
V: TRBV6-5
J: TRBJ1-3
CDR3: ASSHPTSTGNTIY

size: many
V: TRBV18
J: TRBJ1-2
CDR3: ASSPTSSFDRDYGYT

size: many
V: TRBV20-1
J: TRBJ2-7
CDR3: SARDTGLGVPEQY

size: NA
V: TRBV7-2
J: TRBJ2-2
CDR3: ASSLSFSGVATGELF

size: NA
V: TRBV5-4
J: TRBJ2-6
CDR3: ASSRQGLSGANVLT

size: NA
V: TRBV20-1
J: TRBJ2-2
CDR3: SVPDPHKPTNTGELF

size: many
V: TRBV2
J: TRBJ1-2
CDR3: ASSERSRGGRYGYT

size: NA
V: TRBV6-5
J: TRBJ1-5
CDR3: ASSPRQGAQPQH

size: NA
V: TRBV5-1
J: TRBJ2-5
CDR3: ASSTGQGETQY

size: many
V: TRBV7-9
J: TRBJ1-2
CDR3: ASSLAGDAYGYT

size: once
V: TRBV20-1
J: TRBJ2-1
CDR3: SARVPRTSRYNEQF

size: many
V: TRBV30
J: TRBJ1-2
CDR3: AWSVNNYGYT

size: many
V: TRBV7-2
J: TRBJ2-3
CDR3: ASSFPPERGANTDTQY

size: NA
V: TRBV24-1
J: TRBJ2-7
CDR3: ATRDFSSEQY

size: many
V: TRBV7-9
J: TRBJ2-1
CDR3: ASSTGLAGAYNEQF

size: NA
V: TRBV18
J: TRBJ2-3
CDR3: ASSLGSRTADTQY

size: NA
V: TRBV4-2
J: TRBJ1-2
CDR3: ASSQELVGQRFYGYT

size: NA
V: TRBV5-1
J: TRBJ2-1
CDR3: ASSLSPVGLAGGSSSYNEQF

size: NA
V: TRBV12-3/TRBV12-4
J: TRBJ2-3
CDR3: ASSPLGAGQTTDTQY

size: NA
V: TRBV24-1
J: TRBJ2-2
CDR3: ATSDRGLAVTGELF

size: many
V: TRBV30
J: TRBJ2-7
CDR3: AWSLLPASEQY

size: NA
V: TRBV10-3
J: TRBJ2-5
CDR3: AIRGLAESSETQY